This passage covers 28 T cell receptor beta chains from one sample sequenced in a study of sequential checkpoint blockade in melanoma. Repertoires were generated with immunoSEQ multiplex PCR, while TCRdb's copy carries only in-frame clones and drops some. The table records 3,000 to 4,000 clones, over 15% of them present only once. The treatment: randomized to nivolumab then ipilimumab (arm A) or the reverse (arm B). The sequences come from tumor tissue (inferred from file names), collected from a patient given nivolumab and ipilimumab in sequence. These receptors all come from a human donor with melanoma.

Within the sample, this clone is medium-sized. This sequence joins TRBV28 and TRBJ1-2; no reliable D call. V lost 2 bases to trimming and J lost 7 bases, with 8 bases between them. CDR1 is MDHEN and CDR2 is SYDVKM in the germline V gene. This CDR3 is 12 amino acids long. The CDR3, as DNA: TGTGCCAGCAGTTTAGGTCCTATTGGCTACACCTTC. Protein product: CASSLGPIGYTF.

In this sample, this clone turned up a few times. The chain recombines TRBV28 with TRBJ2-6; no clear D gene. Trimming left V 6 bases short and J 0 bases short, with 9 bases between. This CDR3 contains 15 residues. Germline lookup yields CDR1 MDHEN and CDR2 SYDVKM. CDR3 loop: CASSNTFSGANVLTF. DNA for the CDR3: TGTGCCAGCAGCAATACCTTCTCTGGGGCCAACGTCCTGACTTTC.

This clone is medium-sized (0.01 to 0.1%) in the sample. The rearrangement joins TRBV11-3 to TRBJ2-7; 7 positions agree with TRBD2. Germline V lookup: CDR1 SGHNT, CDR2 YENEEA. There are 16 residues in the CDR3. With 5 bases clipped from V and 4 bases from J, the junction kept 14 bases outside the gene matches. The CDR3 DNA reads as TGTGCCAGCAGCCATCCCGGGACTAACACGTCTTACGAGCAGTACTTC. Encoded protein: CASSHPGTNTSYEQYF.

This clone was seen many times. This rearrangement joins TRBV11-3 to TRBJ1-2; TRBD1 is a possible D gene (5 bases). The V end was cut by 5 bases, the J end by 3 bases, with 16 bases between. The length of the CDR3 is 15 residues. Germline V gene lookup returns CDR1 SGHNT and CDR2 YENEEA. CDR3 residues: CASSPYDRPDYGYTF. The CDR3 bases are TGTGCCAGCAGCCCCTACGACAGACCCGACTATGGCTACACCTTC.

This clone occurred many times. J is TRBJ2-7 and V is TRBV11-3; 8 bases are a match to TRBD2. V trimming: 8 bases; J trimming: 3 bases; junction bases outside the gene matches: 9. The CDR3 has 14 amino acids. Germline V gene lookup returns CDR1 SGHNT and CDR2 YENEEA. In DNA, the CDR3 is TGTGCCAGCTCACGTGGGCGGGGGGACTACGAGCAGTACTTC. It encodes CASSRGRGDYEQYF.

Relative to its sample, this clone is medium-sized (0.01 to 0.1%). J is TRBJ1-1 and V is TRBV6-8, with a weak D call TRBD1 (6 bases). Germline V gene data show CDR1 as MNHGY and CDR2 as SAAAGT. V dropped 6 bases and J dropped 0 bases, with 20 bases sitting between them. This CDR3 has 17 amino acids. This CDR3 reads CASRAPRGRTLNTEAFF. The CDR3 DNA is TGTGCCAGCAGGGCGCCCAGGGGACGGACATTGAACACTGAAGCTTTCTTT.

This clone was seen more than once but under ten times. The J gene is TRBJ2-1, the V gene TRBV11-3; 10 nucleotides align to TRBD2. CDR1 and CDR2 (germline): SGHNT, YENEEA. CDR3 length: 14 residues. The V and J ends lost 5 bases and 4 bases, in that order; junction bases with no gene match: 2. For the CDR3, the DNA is TGTGCCAGCAGCCGGACTAGCGGATACAATGAGCAGTTCTTC. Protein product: CASSRTSGYNEQFF. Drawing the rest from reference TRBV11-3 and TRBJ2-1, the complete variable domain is EAGVVQSPRYKIIEKKQPVAFWCNPISGHNTLYWYLQNLGQGPELLIRYENEEAVDDSQLPKDRFSAERLKGVDSTLKIQPAELGDSAVYLCASSRTSGYNEQFFGPGTRLTVL.

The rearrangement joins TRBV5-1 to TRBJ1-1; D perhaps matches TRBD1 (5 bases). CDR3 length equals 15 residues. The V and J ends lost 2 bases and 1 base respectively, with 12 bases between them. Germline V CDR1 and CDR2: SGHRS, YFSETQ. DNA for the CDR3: TGCGCCAGCAGCTTTCCGGGACGGTGGAACACTGAAGCTTTCTTT. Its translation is CASSFPGRWNTEAFF.

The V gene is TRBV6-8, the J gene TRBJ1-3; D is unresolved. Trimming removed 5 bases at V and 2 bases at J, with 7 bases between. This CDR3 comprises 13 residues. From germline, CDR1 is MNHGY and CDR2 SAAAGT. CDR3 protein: CASSDPTGNTIYF. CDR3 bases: TGTGCCAGCAGTGACCCGACTGGAAACACCATATATTTT.

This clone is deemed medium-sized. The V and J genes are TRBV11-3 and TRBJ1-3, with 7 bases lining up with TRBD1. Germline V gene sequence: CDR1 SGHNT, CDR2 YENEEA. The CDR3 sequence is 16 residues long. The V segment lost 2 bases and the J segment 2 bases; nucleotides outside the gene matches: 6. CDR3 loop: CASSLTNQGAGNTIYF. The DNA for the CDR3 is TGTGCCAGCAGCTTAACTAATCAGGGGGCTGGAAACACCATATATTTT.

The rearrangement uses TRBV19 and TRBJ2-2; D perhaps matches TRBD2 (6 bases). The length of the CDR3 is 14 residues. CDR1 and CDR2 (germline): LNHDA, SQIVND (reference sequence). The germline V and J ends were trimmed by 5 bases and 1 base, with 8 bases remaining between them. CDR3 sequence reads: CASSLRENTGELFF. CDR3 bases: TGTGCCAGTAGTCTGCGGGAGAACACCGGGGAGCTGTTTTTT. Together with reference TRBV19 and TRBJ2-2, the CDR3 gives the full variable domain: DGGITQSPKYLFRKEGQNVTLSCEQNLNHDAMYWYRQDPGQGLRLIYYSQIVNDFQKGDIAEGYSVSREKKESFPLTVTSAQKNPTAFYLCASSLRENTGELFFGEGSRLTVL.

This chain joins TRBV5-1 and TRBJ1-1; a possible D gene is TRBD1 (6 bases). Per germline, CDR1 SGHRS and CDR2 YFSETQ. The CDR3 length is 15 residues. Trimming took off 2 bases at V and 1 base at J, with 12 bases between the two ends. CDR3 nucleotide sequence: TGCGCCAGCAGCTTTGGAACAGGGACGAACACTGAAGCTTTCTTT. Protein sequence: CASSFGTGTNTEAFF.

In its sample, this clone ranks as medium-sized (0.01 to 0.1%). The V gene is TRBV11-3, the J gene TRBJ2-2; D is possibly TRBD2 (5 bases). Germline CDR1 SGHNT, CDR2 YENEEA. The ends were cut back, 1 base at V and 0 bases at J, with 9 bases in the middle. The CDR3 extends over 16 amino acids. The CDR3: CASSLGGRANTGELFF. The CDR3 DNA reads TGTGCCAGCAGCTTAGGTGGGAGAGCGAACACCGGGGAGCTGTTTTTT. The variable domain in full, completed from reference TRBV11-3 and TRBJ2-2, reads EAGVVQSPRYKIIEKKQPVAFWCNPISGHNTLYWYLQNLGQGPELLIRYENEEAVDDSQLPKDRFSAERLKGVDSTLKIQPAELGDSAVYLCASSLGGRANTGELFFGEGSRLTVL.

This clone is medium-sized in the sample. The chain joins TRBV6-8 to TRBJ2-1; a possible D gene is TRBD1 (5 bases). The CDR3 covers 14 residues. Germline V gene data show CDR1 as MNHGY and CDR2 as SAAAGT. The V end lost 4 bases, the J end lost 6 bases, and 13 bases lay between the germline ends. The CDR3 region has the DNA TGTGCCAGCAGTTCCGGAAGAAGGGGCAATGAGCAGTTCTTC. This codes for CASSSGRRGNEQFF.

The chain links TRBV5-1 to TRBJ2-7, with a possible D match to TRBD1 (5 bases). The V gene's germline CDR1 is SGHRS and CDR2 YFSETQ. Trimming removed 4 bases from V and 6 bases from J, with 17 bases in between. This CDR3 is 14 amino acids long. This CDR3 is CASSPGQTGGEQYF. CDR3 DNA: TGCGCCAGCAGCCCAGGACAAACCGGCGGCGAGCAGTACTTC. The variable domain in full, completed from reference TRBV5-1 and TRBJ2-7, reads KAGVTQTPRYLIKTRGQQVTLSCSPISGHRSVSWYQQTPGQGLQFLFEYFSETQRNKGNFPGRFSGRQFSNSRSEMNVSTLELGDSALYLCASSPGQTGGEQYFGPGTRLTVT.

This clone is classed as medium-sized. CDR3 in amino acids: CASSLGPSGMIEQYF. The CDR3 nucleotides are TGTGCCAGCAGCTTAGGGCCTAGCGGGATGATTGAGCAGTACTTC. V is TRBV11-3 and J is TRBJ2-7; 9 bases match TRBD2. The V gene end was trimmed by 1 base and the J gene end by 7 bases; junction bases not matched to a gene: 8. CDR3 length equals 15 residues. CDR1 SGHNT and CDR2 YENEEA come from the germline V gene.

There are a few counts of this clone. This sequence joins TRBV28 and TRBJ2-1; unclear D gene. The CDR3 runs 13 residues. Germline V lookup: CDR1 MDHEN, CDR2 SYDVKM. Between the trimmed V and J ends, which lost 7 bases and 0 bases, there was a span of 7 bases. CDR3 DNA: TGTGCCAGCAACCCGGACTCCTACAATGAGCAGTTCTTC. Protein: CASNPDSYNEQFF.

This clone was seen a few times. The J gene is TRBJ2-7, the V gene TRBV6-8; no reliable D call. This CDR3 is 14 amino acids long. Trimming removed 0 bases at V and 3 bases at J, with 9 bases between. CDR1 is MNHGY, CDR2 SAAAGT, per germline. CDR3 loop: CASSYSTPGYEQYF. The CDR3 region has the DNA TGTGCCAGCAGTTACTCGACCCCCGGCTACGAGCAGTACTTC.

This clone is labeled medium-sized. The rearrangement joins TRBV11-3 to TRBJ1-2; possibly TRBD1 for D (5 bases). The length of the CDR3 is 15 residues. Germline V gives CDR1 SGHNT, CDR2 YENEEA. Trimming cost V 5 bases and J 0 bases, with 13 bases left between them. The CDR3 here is CASSPNQGANYGYTF. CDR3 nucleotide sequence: TGTGCCAGCAGCCCTAACCAGGGAGCTAACTATGGCTACACCTTC.

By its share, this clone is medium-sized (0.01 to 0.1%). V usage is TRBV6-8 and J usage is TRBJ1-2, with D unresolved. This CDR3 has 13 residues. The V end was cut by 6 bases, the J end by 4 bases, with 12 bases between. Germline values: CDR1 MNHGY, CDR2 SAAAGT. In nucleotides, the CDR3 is TGTGCCAGCAGCGACTGGGGAGGCTATGGCTACACCTTC. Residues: CASSDWGGYGYTF.

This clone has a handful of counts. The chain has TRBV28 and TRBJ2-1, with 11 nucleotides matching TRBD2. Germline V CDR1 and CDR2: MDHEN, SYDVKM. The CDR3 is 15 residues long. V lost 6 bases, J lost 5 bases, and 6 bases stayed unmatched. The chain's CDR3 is CASRSGTSGNNEQFF. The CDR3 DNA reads TGTGCCAGCAGATCCGGGACTAGCGGAAACAATGAGCAGTTCTTC.

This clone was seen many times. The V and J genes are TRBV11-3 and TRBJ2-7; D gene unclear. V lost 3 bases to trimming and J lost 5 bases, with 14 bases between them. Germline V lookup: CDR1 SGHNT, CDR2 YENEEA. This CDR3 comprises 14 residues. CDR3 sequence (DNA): TGTGCCAGCAGCTTGGATTCATCACGTGACGAGCAGTACTTC. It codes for CASSLDSSRDEQYF.

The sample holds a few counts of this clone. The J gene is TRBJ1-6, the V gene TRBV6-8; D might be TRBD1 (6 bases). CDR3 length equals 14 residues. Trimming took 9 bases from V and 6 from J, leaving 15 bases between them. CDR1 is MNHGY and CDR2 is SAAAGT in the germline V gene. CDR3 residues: CASIQGLSNSPLHF. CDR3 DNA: TGTGCCAGTATACAGGGACTGAGTAATTCACCCCTCCACTTT.

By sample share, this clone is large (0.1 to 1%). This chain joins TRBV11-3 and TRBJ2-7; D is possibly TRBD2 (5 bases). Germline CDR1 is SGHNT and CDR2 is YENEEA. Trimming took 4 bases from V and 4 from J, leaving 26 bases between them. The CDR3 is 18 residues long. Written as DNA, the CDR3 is TGTGCCAGCAGCTCGTTCCCCGGGGAAACAGCCTCTATTTACGAGCAGTACTTC. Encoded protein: CASSSFPGETASIYEQYF.

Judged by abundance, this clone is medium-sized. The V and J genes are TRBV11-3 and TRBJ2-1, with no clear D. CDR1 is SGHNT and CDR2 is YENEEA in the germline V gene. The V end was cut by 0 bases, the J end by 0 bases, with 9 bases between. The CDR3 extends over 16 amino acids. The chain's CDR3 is CASSLEGFSSYNEQFF. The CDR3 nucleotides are TGTGCCAGCAGCTTAGAAGGGTTTAGCTCCTACAATGAGCAGTTCTTC.

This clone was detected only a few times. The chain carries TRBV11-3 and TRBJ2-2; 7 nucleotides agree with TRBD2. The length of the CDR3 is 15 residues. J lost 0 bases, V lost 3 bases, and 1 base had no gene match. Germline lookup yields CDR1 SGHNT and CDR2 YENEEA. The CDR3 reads CASSFTSANTGELFF. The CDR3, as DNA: TGTGCCAGCAGCTTCACTAGCGCGAACACCGGGGAGCTGTTTTTT.

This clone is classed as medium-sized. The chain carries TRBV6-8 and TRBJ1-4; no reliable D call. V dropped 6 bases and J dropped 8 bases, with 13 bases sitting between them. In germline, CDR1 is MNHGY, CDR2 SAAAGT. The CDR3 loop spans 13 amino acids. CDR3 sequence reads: CASSRVQWEKLFF. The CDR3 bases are TGTGCCAGCAGCCGGGTCCAGTGGGAAAAACTGTTTTTT.

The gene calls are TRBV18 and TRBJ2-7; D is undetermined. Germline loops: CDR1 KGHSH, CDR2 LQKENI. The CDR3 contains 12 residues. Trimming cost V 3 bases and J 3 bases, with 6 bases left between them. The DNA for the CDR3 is TGTGCCAGCTCACCGAGTAACTACGAGCAGTACTTC. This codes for CASSPSNYEQYF.